Below, one T cell receptor beta chain is given with its context. No antigen is known for it. The data were obtained in a study of OX40 agonist ivuxolimab in advanced cancers. This table comes from immunoSEQ multiplex PCR, and its TCRdb copy is limited to in-frame clones, with some not included. The repertoire includes about 110,000 clones, roughly 87% of them detected once, and less than 0.35% sits in the top ten. Individuals having autoimmune disease history or systemic immunosuppression were not enrolled. Whole-study results and caveats: More expanded clones were seen, on average, in CD8+ T cells than in CD4+.

CDR1 is SGHVS, CDR2 FQNEAQ, per germline. This CDR3 has 15 amino acids. Between the trimmed V and J ends, which lost 5 bases and 1 base, there was a span of 12 bases. Sequenced material: CD4+ or CD8+ T cells sorted from blood, taken in a trial of the OX40 agonist ivuxolimab. The clonotype comes from an adult with an advanced solid tumor such as melanoma, head and neck, liver or kidney cancer. The rearrangement joins TRBV7-8 to TRBJ1-5; D possibly corresponds to TRBD1 (5 bases). This chain's CDR3 is CASSLDGASNQPQHF. The CDR3 DNA sequence: TGTGCCAGCAGCCTAGACGGGGCAAGCAATCAGCCCCAGCATTTT. The full variable domain, its missing parts supplied by reference TRBV7-8 and TRBJ1-5, is GAGVSQSPRYKVAKRGQDVALRCDPISGHVSLFWYQQALGQGPEFLTYFQNEAQLDKSGLPSDRFFAERPEGSVSTLKIQRTQQEDSAVYLCASSLDGASNQPQHFGDGTRLSIL.